The 15 T cell receptor beta chains below all came from one sample that was sequenced in a study of shared clonotypes between healthy human individuals. Assay used: immunoSEQ multiplex PCR; TCRdb lists only in-frame clones, some missing. The repertoire holds over 400,000 clones, with 78% as singletons. The sequenced sample consisted of PBMCs. These receptor sequences come from a woman between 40 and 50 years old in good health. Some clones in this sample may be carry-over from other donors' samples.

The gene calls are TRBV28 and TRBJ2-1; D remains ambiguous. V gave up 7 bases and J gave up 5 bases, with 9 bases separating them. CDR1 is MDHEN and CDR2 is SYDVKM in the germline V gene. The CDR3 has 12 residues. CDR3 DNA sequence: TGTGCCAGCACCATCCTCAACAATGAGCAGTTCTTC. Protein sequence: CASTILNNEQFF. The entire variable domain, with the rest obtained from reference TRBV28 and TRBJ2-1, is as follows: DVKVTQSSRYLVKRTGEKVFLECVQDMDHENMFWYRQDPGLGLRLIYFSYDVKMKEKGDIPEGYSVSREKKERFSLILESASTNQTSMYLCASTILNNEQFFGPGTRLTVL.

This CDR3 reads CASRPGPGKGETQYF. The CDR3 coding sequence is TGCGCCAGCAGACCGGGACCAGGGAAAGGGGAGACCCAGTACTTC. The V and J genes are TRBV5-1 and TRBJ2-5; D might be TRBD1 or TRBD2, each matching 5 bases. Trimming took 5 bases from V and 5 from J, leaving 19 bases between them. In germline, CDR1 is SGHRS, CDR2 YFSETQ. The CDR3 is 15 amino acids.

The chain couples TRBV7-9 to TRBJ2-7, with 7 bases lining up with TRBD2. CDR3 length: 14 amino acids. Per the germline V gene, CDR1 is SEHNR and CDR2 is FQNEAQ (reference sequence). V lost 6 bases and J lost 2; bases outside the gene matches: 7. This chain's CDR3 is CASSPPSGPYEQYF. In DNA form, the CDR3 reads TGTGCCAGCAGTCCTCCTAGCGGTCCCTACGAGCAGTACTTC.

The genes are TRBV9 and TRBJ2-2; 7 positions match TRBD2. The CDR3 is 16 amino acids. Per germline, CDR1 SGDLS and CDR2 YYNGEE. Unmatched junction bases numbered 8, after V lost 1 base and J lost 5 bases. The CDR3 coding sequence is TGTGCCAGCAGCGTACAGCGGGGAGCCGGGACCGGGGAGCTGTTTTTT. Its translation: CASSVQRGAGTGELFF.

V gene TRBV27 combines with J gene TRBJ2-3, with 9 bases lining up with TRBD1. J was trimmed by 4 bases and V by 6 bases; bases with no gene match: 11. CDR1 and CDR2 from the germline V gene are MNHEY and SMNVEV (reference sequence). This CDR3 region has 16 residues. The CDR3 sequence is CASRPWGTGKADTQYF. CDR3 DNA: TGTGCCAGCAGACCATGGGGGACAGGGAAGGCAGATACGCAGTATTTT.

The chain recombines TRBV6-1 with TRBJ2-2, with D perhaps matching TRBD2 (6 bases). This CDR3 has 15 amino acids. CDR1 is MNHNS, CDR2 SASEGT, per germline. V lost 4 bases and J lost 1, with 10 bases in between. The CDR3 nucleotides read TGTGCCAGCAGTGCTAGGGGAGGGAACACCGGGGAGCTGTTTTTT. Protein: CASSARGGNTGELFF.

J is TRBJ2-3 and V is TRBV6-1; 8 bases are shared with TRBD1. The germline CDR1 and CDR2 sequences are MNHNS and SASEGT. Losses at the gene ends were 7 bases for V and 0 bases for J; bases not matched to a gene: 6. The CDR3 totals 15 residues. CDR3 sequence reads: CASTRTGTSTDTQYF. In DNA, the CDR3 is TGTGCCAGCACACGGACAGGGACTAGCACAGATACGCAGTATTTT.

Written as DNA, the CDR3 is TGTGCCAGCAGTCCGGCGGGGGGCTTCACTGAAGCTTTCTTT. Amino acid sequence: CASSPAGGFTEAFF. V is TRBV6-1 and J is TRBJ1-1; D is possibly TRBD1 (6 bases). CDR1 is MNHNS and CDR2 is SASEGT in the germline V gene. There are 14 residues in the CDR3. Trimming took 5 bases from V and 4 from J, leaving 14 bases between them.

As concerns this clone: A far larger clone is one base from this, pointing to a likely read error. The chain links TRBV6-4 to TRBJ2-2; maybe TRBD2 (5 bases). The CDR3 extends over 15 amino acids. Trimming removed 0 bases at V and 1 base at J, with 6 bases between. Germline values: CDR1 MRHNA, CDR2 SNTAGT. Here the CDR3 reads CASSDSRENTGELFF. As DNA, the CDR3 is TGTGCCAGCAGTGACTCTCGGGAGAACACCGGGGAGCTGTTTTTT.

A note on this clone: This CDR3 is missing its conserved last phenylalanine or tryptophan, likely due to a read error. The gene calls are TRBV7-7 and TRBJ2-2, with D perhaps TRBD2 (6 bases). V was trimmed by 2 bases and J by 7 bases, leaving 11 bases between them. Germline V gene lookup returns CDR1 SSHAT and CDR2 FNYEAQ (reference sequence). The CDR3 is made up of 14 amino acids. The CDR3 sequence: CASSLQGAGGELFL. The CDR3 DNA follows: TGTGCCAGCAGCTTACAGGGAGCGGGCGGGGAGCTGTTTCTT.

The rearrangement links TRBV5-4 to TRBJ2-2, with D possibly being TRBD2 (6 bases). CDR3 length equals 14 residues. CDR1 is SGHNT, CDR2 YYREEE, per germline (reference sequence). The germline V and J ends were trimmed by 0 bases and 7 bases, with 10 bases remaining between them. The CDR3 region is CASSLAGGSGELFF. The DNA of the CDR3 is TGTGCCAGCAGCTTGGCTGGGGGGAGCGGGGAGCTGTTTTTT. Variable domain in full (rest from reference TRBV5-4 and TRBJ2-2): ETGVTQSPTHLIKTRGQQVTLRCSSQSGHNTVSWYQQALGQGPQFIFQYYREEENGRGNFPPRFSGLQFPNYSSELNVNALELDDSALYLCASSLAGGSGELFFGEGSRLTVL.

The chain couples TRBV5-4 to TRBJ2-3; the D gene is possibly TRBD1 (6 bases). In germline, CDR1 is SGHNT, CDR2 YYREEE (reference sequence). Trimming removed 1 base from V and 4 bases from J, with 10 bases in between. The CDR3 length is 14 residues. The CDR3 reads CASSLSRGPDTQYF. In DNA form, the CDR3 reads TGTGCCAGCAGCTTGAGCAGGGGACCAGATACGCAGTATTTT.

V gene TRBV28 combines with J gene TRBJ1-2, with 11 bases fitting TRBD1. The germline V gene encodes CDR1 MDHEN and CDR2 SYDVKM. Trimming cost V 8 bases and J 3 bases; bases outside gene matches: 5. The CDR3 is made up of 14 amino acids. CDR3 loop: CASGQGAPDYGYTF. CDR3 DNA: TGTGCCAGCGGACAGGGGGCGCCGGACTATGGCTACACCTTC.

The rearrangement links TRBV7-2 to TRBJ2-5, with D unresolved. Germline assignment: CDR1 SGHTA and CDR2 FQGNSA. CDR3 length: 14 amino acids. V lost 1 base and J 4 bases, leaving 10 bases between the germline ends. The CDR3 DNA reads as TGTGCCAGCAGCTTAGGGTTGGGAAGAGAGACCCAGTACTTC. It translates to CASSLGLGRETQYF.

The chain has TRBV7-9 and TRBJ1-1, with D possibly matching TRBD1 (6 bases). The CDR3 has 13 amino acids. Germline assignment: CDR1 SEHNR and CDR2 FQNEAQ (reference sequence). Trimming removed 10 bases from V and 1 base from J, with 13 bases in between. The CDR3 loop reads CAMGAGRNTEAFF. Written as DNA, the CDR3 is TGTGCCATGGGGGCGGGCCGGAACACTGAAGCTTTCTTT.